Included here is one TCR beta chain sequence, with context. This CDR3 spans 15 amino acids. Deletions cut 5 bases from V and 4 bases from J, with 17 bases between. Germline V gene lookup returns CDR1 LGHDT and CDR2 YNNKEL (reference sequence). TCRdb processed the RACE reads anew with MiXCR; each CDR3 protein has one entry. The profile covers around 100,000 distinct CDR3 sequences, with roughly 11% appearing a single time and 3% to 4.5% taken by the ten largest. This sample is drawn from a study of human T cells and chemical hapten exposure. Across the study: Sensitization employed 2% DPC on approximately 2 cm by approximately 2 cm of upper inner arm skin.

As to time point: patch test 1, 2 weeks after DPC sensitization. Treatment defined: therapeutic diphenylcyclopropenone sensitization with weekly scalp DPC. The sequence was obtained from a woman in her thirties or forties with alopecia areata. Some clones in this sample may be carry-over from other donors' samples. Material: whole blood, obtained in connection with sensitization to the hapten diphenylcyclopropenone (DPC). The chain couples TRBV3-1 to TRBJ1-2, with D unresolved. The CDR3 region is CASSSHPASPYGYTF. The DNA for the CDR3 is TGTGCCAGCAGCTCCCACCCGGCCTCCCCCTATGGCTACACCTTC.